The rows below give T cell receptor beta chains drawn from one sample of a study of T cells in Graves' hyperthyroidism and ophthalmopathy. TCRdb re-analysed the multiplex PCR reads in MiXCR, keeping a single row per CDR3 protein. The data hold around 600,000 distinct CDR3 sequences, with approximately 15% observed a single time. Sequencing input: blood. The receptors shown here come from a woman in her forties or fifties with Graves' ophthalmopathy. The CDR3 runs from the conserved cysteine through the conserved F or W. The D gene is left open where the match is weak. Size is stated for part of the rows, as once, few or many counts, or as a class when the clone is expanded.

17 TRBJ1-5 TRBV7-8 . many TGTGCCAGCAGCTTAGTGGGGGCTGGACAGCTTTATCAGCCCCAGCATTTT CASSLVGAGQLYQPQHF
11 TRBJ2-1 TRBV6-2/TRBV6-3 . few TGTGCCAGCAGTTACGTTTATGAGCAGTTCTTC CASSYVYEQFF
13 TRBJ2-5 TRBV5-1 . many TGCGCCAGCAGCTTGGACTATAGGGAGACCCAGTACTTC CASSLDYRETQYF
18 TRBJ2-2 TRBV14 TRBD2 . TGTGCCAGCAGCCAACTTACGGGACTAGCGGGAGACACCGGGGAGCTGTTTTTT CASSQLTGLAGDTGELFF
13 TRBJ2-3 TRBV9 . few TGTGCCAGCAGGAATGGGGAGACAGATACGCAGTATTTT CASRNGETDTQYF
14 TRBJ1-5 TRBV7-9 . . TGTGCCAGCAGCTTGGGGGGGGTCGGGCAGCCCCAGCATTTT CASSLGGVGQPQHF
15 TRBJ1-6 TRBV18 . few TGTGCCAGCTCACTTAATCCGGGGGATAATTCACCCCTCCACTTT CASSLNPGDNSPLHF
17 TRBJ2-2 TRBV10-3 TRBD2 . TGTGCCATCAGTGAGGGACTAGCGGGAGTTTCAATCGGGGAGCTGTTTTTT CAISEGLAGVSIGELFF
14 TRBJ2-3 TRBV20-1 TRBD2 . TGCAGTGCTATGGGCGGGAGTGGTACAGATACGCAGTATTTT CSAMGGSGTDTQYF
13 TRBJ1-2 TRBV6-1 . many TGTGCCAGCAGCTCTACCGAATGGGGTGGCTACACCTTC CASSSTEWGGYTF
15 TRBJ1-2 TRBV6-2/TRBV6-3 . many TGTGCCAGCAATCCCTACGGACGCCTTCCTGGTGGCTACACCTTC CASNPYGRLPGGYTF
16 TRBJ2-3 TRBV28 TRBD2 . TGTGCCAGCAGTGGAATAGCGGGAACGAGTTTAGATACGCAGTATTTT CASSGIAGTSLDTQYF
15 TRBJ2-3 TRBV29-1 . many TGCAGCGTTGAAGGGGGGGGGCTAGGCGCAGATACGCAGTATTTT CSVEGGGLGADTQYF
15 TRBJ2-1 TRBV3-1 TRBD2 many TGTGCCAGCAGCCCTAGCGGGAGAATCGCCGGTGAGCAGTTCTTC CASSPSGRIAGEQFF
12 TRBJ1-1 TRBV29-1 . few TGCAGCGTTGAAGGACAGTATGTTGGAGCTTTCTTT CSVEGQYVGAFF
15 TRBJ2-7 TRBV29-1 TRBD1 . TGCAGCGGGGGGGGCGGGACAGGGAGGACCTACGAGCAGTACTTC CSGGGGTGRTYEQYF
13 TRBJ2-1 TRBV11-2 . many TGTGCCAGCAGCTTAACCAACAGTTATGAGCAGTTCTTC CASSLTNSYEQFF
14 TRBJ1-1 TRBV20-1 TRBD1 many TGCAGTGCTAGGGACAACAGGGGAAAGACTGAAGCTTTCTTT CSARDNRGKTEAFF
14 TRBJ1-5 TRBV2 . many TGTGCCAGCAGTGAAACTTCAAGCAATCAGCCCCAGCATTTT CASSETSSNQPQHF
14 TRBJ1-5 TRBV3-1 TRBD1 many TGTGCCAGCAGCCGAGGGACAGGGGTTCAGCCCCAGCATTTT CASSRGTGVQPQHF
15 TRBJ2-1 TRBV29-1 TRBD2 . TGCAGCGTTCTAGGGGCTAGCGGAGCCTACAATGAGCAGTTCTTC CSVLGASGAYNEQFF
16 TRBJ1-1 TRBV6-2/TRBV6-3 . many TGTGCCAGCAGTTACTTCCGGGGGACTGTGAACACTGAAGCTTTCTTT CASSYFRGTVNTEAFF
15 TRBJ2-7 TRBV6-1 TRBD2 many TGTGCCAGCAGTTGGCAGCGGGAGGGCTTCGGCGAGCAGTACTTC CASSWQREGFGEQYF
14 TRBJ1-2 TRBV29-1 TRBD1 . TGCAGCGTAAAATCAGGGGGGTTCGACTATGGCTACACCTTC CSVKSGGFDYGYTF
15 TRBJ2-2 TRBV12-3/TRBV12-4 TRBD2 many TGTGCCAGCAGAGTGACTAGCGGGAACACCGGGGAGCTGTTTTTT CASRVTSGNTGELFF
14 TRBJ1-1 TRBV10-3 TRBD1 many TGTGCCATCAGTTCGGGACAGTTATCAACTGAAGCTTTCTTT CAISSGQLSTEAFF
16 TRBJ2-7 TRBV11-2 . . TGTGCCAGCAGCTTAGGTGTTAGGCTAGCAGCGGACGAGCAGTACTTC CASSLGVRLAADEQYF
15 TRBJ2-5 TRBV5-1 TRBD1 many TGCGCCAGCAGCTCGTTCCAGGGGGCTGGGGAGACCCAGTACTTC CASSSFQGAGETQYF
17 TRBJ1-4 TRBV7-9 TRBD1 . TGTGCCAGCAGCTCCCGAGCAGGGGGCACAACTAATGAAAAACTGTTTTTT CASSSRAGGTTNEKLFF
11 TRBJ2-7 TRBV29-1 . few TGCAGCGTGGTCACGGTCCACGAGCAGTACTTC CSVVTVHEQYF
18 TRBJ2-4 TRBV7-8 TRBD1 few TGTGCCAGCAGCTTAGTTGTCCAGGGGGCTATAGCCAAAAACATTCAGTACTTC CASSLVVQGAIAKNIQYF
12 TRBJ2-2 TRBV12-5 . . TGTGCTAGTGGTTTGGAAGCCGGGGAGCTGTTTTTT CASGLEAGELFF
15 TRBJ1-4 TRBV6-1 TRBD1 . TGTGCCAGCAGTTCCGGGGGACAGGGTAATGAAAAACTGTTTTTT CASSSGGQGNEKLFF
13 TRBJ2-1 TRBV5-4 . . TGTGCCAGCAGCTTGGACGAGTACAATGAGCAGTTCTTC CASSLDEYNEQFF
16 TRBJ2-2 TRBV5-4 . . TGTGCCAGCAGCTTGTTGGCAGGGACGAACACCGGGGAGCTGTTTTTT CASSLLAGTNTGELFF
16 TRBJ2-7 TRBV14 TRBD1 few TGTGCCAGCAGCCATAGACAGGGGTCAGCCTCCTACGAGCAGTACTTC CASSHRQGSASYEQYF
13 TRBJ2-5 TRBV7-3 TRBD2 many TGTGCCAGCAGTATAAGCGGGAGAGAGACCCAGTACTTC CASSISGRETQYF
14 TRBJ2-1 TRBV30 . . TGTGCCTGGAGTGCCCCCCCGATGACAAATGAGCAGTTCTTC CAWSAPPMTNEQFF
15 TRBJ2-3 TRBV20-1 TRBD2 many TGCAGTGCTAGTCGGCCTAGCGGAAGCACAGATACGCAGTATTTT CSASRPSGSTDTQYF
19 TRBJ2-3 TRBV24-1 . . TGTGCCACCAGTGAAGAGACAGTCTCTATGAAGTCTAGCACAGATACGCAGTATTTT CATSEETVSMKSSTDTQYF
16 TRBJ2-1 TRBV4-3 . few TGCGCCAGCAGCCAAGAGGAGATACCTTGGGCCAATGAGCAGTTCTTC CASSQEEIPWANEQFF